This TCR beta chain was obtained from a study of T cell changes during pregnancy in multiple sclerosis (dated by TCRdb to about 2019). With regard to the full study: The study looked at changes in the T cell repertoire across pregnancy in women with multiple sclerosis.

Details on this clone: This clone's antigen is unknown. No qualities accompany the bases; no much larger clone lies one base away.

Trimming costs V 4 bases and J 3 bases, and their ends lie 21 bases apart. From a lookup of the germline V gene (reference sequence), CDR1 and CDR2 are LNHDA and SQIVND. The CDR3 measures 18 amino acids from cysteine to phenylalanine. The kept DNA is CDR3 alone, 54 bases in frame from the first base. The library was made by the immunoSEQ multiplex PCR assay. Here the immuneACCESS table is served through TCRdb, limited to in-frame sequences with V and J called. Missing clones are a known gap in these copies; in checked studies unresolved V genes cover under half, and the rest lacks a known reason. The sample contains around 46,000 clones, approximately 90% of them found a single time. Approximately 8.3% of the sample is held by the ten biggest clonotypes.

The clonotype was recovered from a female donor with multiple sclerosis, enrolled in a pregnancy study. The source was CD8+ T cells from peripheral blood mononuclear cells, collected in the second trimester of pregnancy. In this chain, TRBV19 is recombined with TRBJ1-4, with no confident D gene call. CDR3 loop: CASSNRGLSAPANEKLFF. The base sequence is TGTGCCAGTAGTAATCGGGGTCTCTCAGCGCCAGCTAATGAAAAACTGTTTTTT.